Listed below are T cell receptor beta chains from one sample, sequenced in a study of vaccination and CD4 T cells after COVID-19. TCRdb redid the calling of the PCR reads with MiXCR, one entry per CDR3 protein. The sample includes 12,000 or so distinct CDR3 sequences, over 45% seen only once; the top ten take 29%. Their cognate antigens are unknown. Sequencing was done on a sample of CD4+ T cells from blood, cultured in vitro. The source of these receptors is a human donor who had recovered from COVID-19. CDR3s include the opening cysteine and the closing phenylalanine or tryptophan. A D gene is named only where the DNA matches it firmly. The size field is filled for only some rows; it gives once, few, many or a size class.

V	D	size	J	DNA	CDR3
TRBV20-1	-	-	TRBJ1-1	TGCAGTGCTTTCAGGGCAATAAACACTGAAGCTTTCTTT	CSAFRAINTEAFF
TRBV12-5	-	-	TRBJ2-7	TGTGCTAGTGGTTTGGGGGTCGAGCAGTACTTC	CASGLGVEQYF
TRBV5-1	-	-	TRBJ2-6	TGCGCCAGCAGCTCACAGGGCTGGGCCAACGTCCTGACTTTC	CASSSQGWANVLTF
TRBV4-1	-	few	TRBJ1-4	TGCGCCAGCAGCCAAGAGAGGAGGGGCGTACCCGAAAAACTGTTTTTT	CASSQERRGVPEKLFF
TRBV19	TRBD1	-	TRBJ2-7	TGTGCCAGTAGTATGGACAGGGGAAAGGGCGAGCAGTACTTC	CASSMDRGKGEQYF
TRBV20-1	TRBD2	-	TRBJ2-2	TGCAGTGCTAGACGTGGACTAGCGGGGGGTCCGGGCACCGGGGAGCTGTTTTTT	CSARRGLAGGPGTGELFF
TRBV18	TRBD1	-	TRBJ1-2	TGTGCCAGCTCACCGACCGGGACAGCTAACTATGGCTACACCTTC	CASSPTGTANYGYTF
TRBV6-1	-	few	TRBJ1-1	TGTGCCAGCTGCAGCAGGGTGGACACTGAAGCTTTCTTT	CASCSRVDTEAFF
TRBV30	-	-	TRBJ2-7	TGTGCCTGGAGAAAGACAGGCGGCTACTACGAGCAGTACTTC	CAWRKTGGYYEQYF
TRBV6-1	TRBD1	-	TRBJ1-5	TGTGCCAGCAGTGCTCAGGGGGCCTGGATCCAGCCCCAGCATTTT	CASSAQGAWIQPQHF
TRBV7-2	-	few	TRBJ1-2	TGTGCCAGCAGCGCGGACAGCATCTATGGCTACACCTTC	CASSADSIYGYTF
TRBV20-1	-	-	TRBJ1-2	TGCAGTGCTAGAGATGAGGGAGGTCGTGGCTACACCTTC	CSARDEGGRGYTF
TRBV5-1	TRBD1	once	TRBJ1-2	TGCGCCAGCAGCTTGGGCCAACCGACAGGGAACTATGGCTACACCTTC	CASSLGQPTGNYGYTF
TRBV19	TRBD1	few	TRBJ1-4	TGTGCCAGTAGTATCCAGGGGGGCAAGGAAAAACTGTTTTTT	CASSIQGGKEKLFF
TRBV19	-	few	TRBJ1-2	TGTGCCAGTAAGGGGCAGCCAGGCTATGGCTACACCTTC	CASKGQPGYGYTF
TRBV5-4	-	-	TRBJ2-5	TGTGCCAGCAGCTCAGGGGGGTTCGACCAAGAGACCCAGTACTTC	CASSSGGFDQETQYF
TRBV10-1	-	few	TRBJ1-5	TGCGCCAGCAGCCTCGGGACCGATCAGCCCCAGCATTTT	CASSLGTDQPQHF
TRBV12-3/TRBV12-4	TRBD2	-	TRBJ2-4	TGTGCCAGCAGTTTAAGCGGGGACCCCGTTAACGGTAAAAACATTCAGTACTTC	CASSLSGDPVNGKNIQYF
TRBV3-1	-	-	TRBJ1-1	TGTGCCAGCAGCCCTAGACAGACGTTAGACGCTGAAGCTTTCTTT	CASSPRQTLDAEAFF
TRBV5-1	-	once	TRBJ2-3	TGCGCCAGCGGCCGCCCAGGCACAGATACGCAGTATTTT	CASGRPGTDTQYF
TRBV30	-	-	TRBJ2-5	TGTGCCTGGAGTCTCAGGGAGGAGACCCAGTACTTC	CAWSLREETQYF
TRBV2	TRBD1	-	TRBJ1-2	TGTGCCAGCAGTGCCAGGACAGGGCGTGAGTTTTATGGCTACACCTTC	CASSARTGREFYGYTF
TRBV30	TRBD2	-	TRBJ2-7	TGTGCCTGGAGTTCTCCCTCGCTAGCGGGTTCCTACGAGCAGTACTTC	CAWSSPSLAGSYEQYF